These 12 T cell receptor beta chains share one sample of origin, sequenced in a study of shared clonotypes between healthy human individuals (TCRdb year 2020). Libraries were prepared through the immunoSEQ multiplex PCR assay. This is the immuneACCESS table as TCRdb keeps it, with only in-frame sequences that have V and J called. A part of the clones is gone; compared with another copy, unresolved V genes explain less than half, and the rest is unexplained. The sample contains hundreds of thousands of clones, about two thirds of them found a single time. The ten biggest clones cover about 1.7% of the sample. Sequencing used memory CD4+ T cells sorted from blood. Reading the label with the study, this specimen's cell subset or site is: CD45RA-negative fraction. All receptors come from a woman aged 30 to 39 in good health.

This sequence joins TRBV7-9 and TRBJ2-2; D not certain. The V gene's germline CDR1 is SEHNR and CDR2 FQNEAQ (reference sequence). The CDR3 loop spans 13 amino acids. V lost 6 bases and J lost 7, with 12 bases in between. The CDR3 DNA sequence: TGTGCCAGCAGTGTGCAGCGACACGGGGAGCTGTTTTTT. Its translation is CASSVQRHGELFF.

This clone turned up a few times. The chain combines TRBV4-1 with TRBJ2-3; 9 positions match TRBD2. Germline V gives CDR1 MGHRA, CDR2 YSYEKL. V lost 3 bases, J lost 2 bases, and 21 bases stayed unmatched. This CDR3 is built from 21 residues. The CDR3 protein is CASSQAIYRGISGGDTDTQYF. CDR3 in DNA: TGCGCCAGCAGCCAGGCAATTTACAGGGGAATTAGCGGGGGAGACACAGATACGCAGTATTTT.

CDR3 coding DNA: TGTGCCAGCAGTCAAGTGGTTTTCGGGACCCAGTACTTC. This gives the protein CASSQVVFGTQYF. V usage is TRBV27 and J usage is TRBJ2-5; no definite D call. Germline values: CDR1 MNHEY, CDR2 SMNVEV (reference sequence). Deletions cut 5 bases from V and 7 bases from J, with 14 bases between. This CDR3 is 13 amino acids long.

The chain is built from TRBV27 and TRBJ1-2; D is possibly TRBD1 (6 bases). This CDR3 has 18 residues. In germline, CDR1 is MNHEY, CDR2 SMNVEV (reference sequence). V gave up 5 bases and J gave up 13 bases, with 35 bases separating them. The DNA of the CDR3 is TGTGCCAGCAGTCCGCACAGCCGCCCCTTAGGGGGTCCAAGGGAATTCACCTTC. It specifies CASSPHSRPLGGPREFTF.

This clone was picked up a small number of times. The genes are TRBV11-3 and TRBJ2-7; 7 bases agree with TRBD1. CDR1 is SGHNT and CDR2 is YENEEA in the germline V gene. V lost 5 bases, J lost 6 bases, and 10 bases stayed unmatched. The CDR3 consists of 14 residues. CDR3: CASSLQQGMGEQYF. The CDR3, as DNA: TGTGCCAGCAGCCTCCAACAGGGGATGGGCGAGCAGTACTTC.

This clone has just a few counts. This chain uses TRBV28 with TRBJ1-2; 7 nucleotides align to TRBD1. V lost 6 bases to trimming and J lost 4 bases; unmatched junction nucleotides: 5. The length of the CDR3 is 13 residues. Germline CDR1 reads MDHEN; CDR2 reads SYDVKM. CDR3 sequence reads: CASRGGTAYGYTF. Here the CDR3 DNA reads TGTGCCAGCAGGGGCGGGACAGCCTATGGCTACACCTTC.

The V and J genes are TRBV4-1 and TRBJ2-2; D may be TRBD2 (5 bases). The CDR3 has 17 amino acids. Between the trimmed V and J ends, which lost 4 bases and 2 bases, there was a span of 17 bases. Germline CDR1 and CDR2: MGHRA and YSYEKL. This CDR3 is CASSPTKLAANTGELFF. The CDR3 DNA is TGCGCCAGCAGCCCCACCAAGCTAGCCGCAAACACCGGGGAGCTGTTTTTT.

The gene calls are TRBV18 and TRBJ2-2; D call uncertain. V was trimmed by 6 bases and J by 1 base, leaving 15 bases between them. The germline CDR1 and CDR2 sequences are KGHSH and LQKENI. The CDR3 runs to 16 residues. The CDR3 loop reads CASSVLNILNTGELFF. Written as DNA, the CDR3 is TGTGCCAGCTCCGTACTGAATATTTTGAACACCGGGGAGCTGTTTTTT. Supplemented by reference TRBV18 and TRBJ2-2, the full variable domain reads NAGVMQNPRHLVRRRGQEARLRCSPMKGHSHVYWYRQLPEEGLKFMVYLQKENIIDESGMPKERFSAEFPKEGPSILRIQQVVRGDSAAYFCASSVLNILNTGELFFGEGSRLTVL.

Only a few counts were recorded for this clone. The chain recombines TRBV27 with TRBJ1-5; no reliable D call. V lost 5 bases and J 6 bases, leaving 14 bases between the germline ends. CDR1 and CDR2 from the germline V gene are MNHEY and SMNVEV (reference sequence). The CDR3 sequence is 14 residues long. This chain's CDR3 is CASSPAGVSQPQHF. The DNA for the CDR3 is TGTGCCAGCAGTCCAGCGGGAGTCAGTCAGCCCCAGCATTTT.

As to this clone: This sample also contains other DNA sequences that code for the same CDR3. The chain is built from TRBV4-1 and TRBJ2-5; D ambiguous. The ends were cut back, 0 bases at V and 5 bases at J, with 4 bases in the middle. The CDR3 is 12 residues long. Germline lookup yields CDR1 MGHRA and CDR2 YSYEKL. This CDR3 is CASSQEGETQYF. Written as DNA, the CDR3 is TGCGCCAGCAGCCAAGAAGGGGAGACCCAGTACTTC.

This rearrangement joins TRBV6-1 to TRBJ2-3; D remains ambiguous. Germline CDR1 is MNHNS and CDR2 is SASEGT. V lost 10 bases and J 0 bases, leaving 14 bases between the germline ends. This CDR3 spans 14 amino acids. The DNA for the CDR3 is TGTGCCACTTCCTCTTCTTCTAGCACAGATACGCAGTATTTT. As protein: CATSSSSSTDTQYF.

This clone has a handful of counts. V gene TRBV10-2 combines with J gene TRBJ1-1, with D possibly being TRBD1 (6 bases). This CDR3 comprises 16 residues. Germline CDR1 reads WSHSY; CDR2 reads SAAADI. V was shortened by 5 bases and J by 4 bases, with 20 bases between the two germline ends. This CDR3 reads CASSNGGSGAGTEAFF. CDR3 in DNA: TGCGCCAGCAGTAATGGGGGCTCGGGGGCGGGCACTGAAGCTTTCTTT.